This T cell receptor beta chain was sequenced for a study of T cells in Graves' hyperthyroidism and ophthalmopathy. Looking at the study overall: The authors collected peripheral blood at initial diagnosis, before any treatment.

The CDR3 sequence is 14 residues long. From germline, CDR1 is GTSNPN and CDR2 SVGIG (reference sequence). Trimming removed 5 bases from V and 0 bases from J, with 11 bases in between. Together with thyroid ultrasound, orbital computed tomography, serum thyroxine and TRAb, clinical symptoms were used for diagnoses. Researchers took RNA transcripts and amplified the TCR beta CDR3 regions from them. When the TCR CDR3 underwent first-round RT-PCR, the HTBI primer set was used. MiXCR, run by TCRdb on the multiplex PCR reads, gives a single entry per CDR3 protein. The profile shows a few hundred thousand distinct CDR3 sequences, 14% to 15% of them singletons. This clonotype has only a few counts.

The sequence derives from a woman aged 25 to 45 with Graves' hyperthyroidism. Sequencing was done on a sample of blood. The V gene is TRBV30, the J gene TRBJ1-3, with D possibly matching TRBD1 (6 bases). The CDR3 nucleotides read TGTGCCTGGGGCGGGGGACACTCTGGAAACACCATATATTTT. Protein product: CAWGGGHSGNTIYF. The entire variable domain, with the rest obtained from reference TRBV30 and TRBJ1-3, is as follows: SQTIHQWPATLVQPVGSPLSLECTVEGTSNPNLYWYRQAAGRGLQLLFYSVGIGQISSEVPQNLSASRPQDRQFILSSKKLLLSDSGFYLCAWGGGHSGNTIYFGEGSWLTVV.